This record covers a single T cell receptor beta chain. Its matching antigen is unknown. The data were obtained in a study of shared clonotypes between healthy human individuals. The CDR3 is 14 amino acids. V was cut by 7 bases and J by 2 bases, with 14 bases left in between. Per germline, CDR1 SNHLY and CDR2 FYNNEI. Sorted-subset replicate PCRs used around 200 ng DNA, about 30,000 T cell genomes. TCRdb's table, derived via immunoSEQ multiplex PCR, lists solely in-frame clones and lacks some. The sample holds around 1.5 million clones, roughly 98% seen once. Findings and limits, study-wide: The study's rarefaction showed incomplete sorted-subset sequencing despite large depth.

The source is a man aged 25-45 years in good health. The chain recombines TRBV2 with TRBJ2-5, with D perhaps given as TRBD1 or TRBD2 (5 bases each). Source material: naive CD4+ T cells sorted from blood. Indicated subset: CD45RA+ positively selected. CDR3 in DNA: TGTGCCAGCACTAAGGGACGGCAGCAAGAGACCCAGTACTTC. It specifies CASTKGRQQETQYF.